The rows below give T cell receptor beta chains drawn from one sample of a study of T cells in localized non-small cell lung cancer. TCRdb's table, derived via immunoSEQ multiplex PCR, lists solely in-frame clones and lacks some. The table shows roughly 25,000 clones, with 90% occurring only once. Source: peripheral blood, taken before any cancer treatment. Receptors originate from a woman aged 35-75 years with stage I lung adenocarcinoma. The conserved cysteine and the conserved F or W are not part of the CDR3 here.

v_call	j_call	cdr3_length	cdr3_aa
TRBV11-2	TRBJ1-2	12	ASSLDVGPYGYT
TRBV7-9	TRBJ2-1	13	ASSFTGLYDNEQF
TRBV6-5	TRBJ1-1	13	ASSPAGVRDTEAF
TRBV27	TRBJ1-5	13	ASSLSFGENQPQH
TRBV13	TRBJ1-2	14	ASSLGRGRGNYGYT
TRBV6-5	TRBJ2-1	14	ASSYLAGRSYNEQF
TRBV18	TRBJ2-2	15	ASSPPGDYVLTGELF
TRBV6-5	TRBJ1-1	12	ASGLDTSRPEAF
TRBV19	TRBJ1-2	11	ASTESGHYGYT
TRBV30	TRBJ2-3	15	AWSVSSLAQRTDTQY
TRBV5-1	TRBJ1-1	12	ASTPGGANTEAF
TRBV25-1	TRBJ2-5	14	ASSEYTGAKKETQY
TRBV2	TRBJ1-2	15	ASSDWDLAGVVHGYT
TRBV18	TRBJ2-1	11	ASSPASVDEQF
TRBV19	TRBJ2-1	11	ASSMGRINEQF
TRBV15	TRBJ2-2	15	ATSRVGGTPALSELF
TRBV5-8	TRBJ2-5	12	ASSLGRGQETQY
TRBV5-1	TRBJ2-3	12	ASSLGSPTDTQY
TRBV28	TRBJ2-7	10	ASSSGAYEQY
TRBV11-3	TRBJ1-1	13	ASRGFSTPNTEAF
TRBV25-1	TRBJ1-4	13	ASSDDRGTNEKLF
TRBV28	TRBJ2-7	10	ASSIRGMGQY
TRBV7-2	TRBJ1-1	12	ASSSGQENTEAF
TRBV7-5	TRBJ2-3	13	VRSSPGLGTDTQY